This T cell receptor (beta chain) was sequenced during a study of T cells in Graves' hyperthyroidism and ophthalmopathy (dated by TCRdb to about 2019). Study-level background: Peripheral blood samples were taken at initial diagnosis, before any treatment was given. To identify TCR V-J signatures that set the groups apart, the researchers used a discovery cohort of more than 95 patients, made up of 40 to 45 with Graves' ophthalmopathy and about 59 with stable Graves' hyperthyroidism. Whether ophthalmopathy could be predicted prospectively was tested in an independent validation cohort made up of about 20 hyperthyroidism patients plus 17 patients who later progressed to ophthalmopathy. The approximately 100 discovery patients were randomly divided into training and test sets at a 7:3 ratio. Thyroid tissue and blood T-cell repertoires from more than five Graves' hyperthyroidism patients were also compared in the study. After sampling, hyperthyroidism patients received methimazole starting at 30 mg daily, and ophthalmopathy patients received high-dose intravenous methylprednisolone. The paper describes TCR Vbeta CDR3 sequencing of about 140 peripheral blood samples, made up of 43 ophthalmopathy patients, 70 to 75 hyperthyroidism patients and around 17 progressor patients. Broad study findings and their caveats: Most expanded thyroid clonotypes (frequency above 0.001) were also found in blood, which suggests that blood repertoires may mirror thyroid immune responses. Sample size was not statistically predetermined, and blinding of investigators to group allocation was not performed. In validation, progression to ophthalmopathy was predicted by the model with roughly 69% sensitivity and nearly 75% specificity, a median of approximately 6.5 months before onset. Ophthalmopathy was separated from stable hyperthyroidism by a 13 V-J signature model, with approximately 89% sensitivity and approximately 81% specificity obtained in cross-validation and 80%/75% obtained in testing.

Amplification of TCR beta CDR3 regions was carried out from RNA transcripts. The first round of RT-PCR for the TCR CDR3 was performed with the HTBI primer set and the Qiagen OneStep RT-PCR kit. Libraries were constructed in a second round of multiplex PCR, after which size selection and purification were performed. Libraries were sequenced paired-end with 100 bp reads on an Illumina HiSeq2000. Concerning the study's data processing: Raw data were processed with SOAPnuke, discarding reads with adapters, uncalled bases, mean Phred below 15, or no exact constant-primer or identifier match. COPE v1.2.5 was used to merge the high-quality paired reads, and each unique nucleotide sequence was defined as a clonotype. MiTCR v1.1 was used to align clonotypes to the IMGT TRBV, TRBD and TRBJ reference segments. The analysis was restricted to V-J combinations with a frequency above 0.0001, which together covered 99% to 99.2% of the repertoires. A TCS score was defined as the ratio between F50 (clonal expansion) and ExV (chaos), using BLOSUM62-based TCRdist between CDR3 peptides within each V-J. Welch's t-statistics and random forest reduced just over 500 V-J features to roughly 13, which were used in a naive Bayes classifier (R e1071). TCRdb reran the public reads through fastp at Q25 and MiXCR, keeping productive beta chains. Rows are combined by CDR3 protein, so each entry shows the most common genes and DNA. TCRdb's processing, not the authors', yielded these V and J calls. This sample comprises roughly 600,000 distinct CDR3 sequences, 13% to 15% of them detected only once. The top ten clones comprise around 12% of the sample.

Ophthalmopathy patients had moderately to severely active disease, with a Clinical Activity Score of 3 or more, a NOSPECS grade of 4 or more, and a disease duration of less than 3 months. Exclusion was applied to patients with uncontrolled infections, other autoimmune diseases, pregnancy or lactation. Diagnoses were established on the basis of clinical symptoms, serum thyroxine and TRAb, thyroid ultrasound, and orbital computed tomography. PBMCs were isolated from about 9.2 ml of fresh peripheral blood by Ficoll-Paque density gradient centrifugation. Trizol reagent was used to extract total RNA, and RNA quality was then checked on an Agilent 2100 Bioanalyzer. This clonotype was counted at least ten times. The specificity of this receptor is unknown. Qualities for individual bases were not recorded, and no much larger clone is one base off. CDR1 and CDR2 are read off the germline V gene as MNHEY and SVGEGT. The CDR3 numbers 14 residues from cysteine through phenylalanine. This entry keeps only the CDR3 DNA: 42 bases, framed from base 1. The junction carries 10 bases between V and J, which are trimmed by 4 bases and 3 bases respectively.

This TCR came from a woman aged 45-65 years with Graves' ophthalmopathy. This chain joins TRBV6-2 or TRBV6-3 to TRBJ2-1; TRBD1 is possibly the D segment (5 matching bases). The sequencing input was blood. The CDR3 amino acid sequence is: CASSSTAYYNEQFF. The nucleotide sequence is TGTGCCAGCAGTTCGACAGCTTACTACAATGAGCAGTTCTTC.